In its sample, the clone carrying this T cell receptor beta chain was seen many times. The antigen remains unidentified. A single record per CDR3 protein comes from TCRdb applying MiXCR to the RT-PCR reads. The data hold roughly 710,000 distinct CDR3 sequences, with around 13% observed a single time. This entry belongs to a study of response to subunit inactivated influenza vaccine. The CDR3 runs 15 residues. After removal of 0 bases from V and 7 bases from J, the junction contained 5 bases not matched to a gene. Per germline, CDR1 MNHEY and CDR2 SMNVEV (reference sequence). General study points: Each seasonal influenza vaccination, the authors suggested, recruits few new T cells.

V and J are TRBV27 and TRBJ1-4; TRBD1 aligns across 7 bases. This sequence was found in a man aged 50 to 60 who received an inactivated influenza vaccine. This sample comprised PBMCs from blood, obtained around two weeks before vaccination. The CDR3: CASSLSQGLGEKLFF. CDR3 sequence (DNA): TGTGCCAGCAGTTTATCACAGGGGCTAGGTGAAAAACTGTTTTTT.